Sequencing of this TCR beta chain was carried out in a study of T cell responses to AZD1222 COVID-19 vaccine. Whole-study results and caveats: Vaccine-associated CD4 TCRs spanned spike, dominant at 160-218 and 743-854.

The CDR3 contains 14 residues. The germline V gene has CDR1 PRHDT and CDR2 FYEKMQ (reference sequence). Trimming removed 6 bases at V and 0 bases at J, with 9 bases between. On this clone itself: The antigen remains undetermined.

The protocol was immunoSEQ multiplex PCR, while the TCRdb copy is restricted to in-frame clones and leaves out a portion. The table shows 200,000 to 250,000 clones, with approximately 94% occurring only once. The input for sequencing was peripheral blood, taken on day 0 of MenACWY control vaccination. The clonotype originates from an adult in good health. This chain uses TRBV13 with TRBJ2-1; D ambiguous. The CDR3, as DNA: TGTGCCAGCAGGATAAAGAGCTCCTACAATGAGCAGTTCTTC. As protein: CASRIKSSYNEQFF.